Shown below are 25 T cell receptor beta chains from a single sample sequenced in a study of CD8 T cells in Susac syndrome. Reverse transcription of about 0.45 to 1 ug RNA was carried out with random hexamers. TCRdb re-called the immunoSEQ multiplex PCR reads through MiXCR, storing one row per CDR3 protein. This sample has approximately 120,000 distinct CDR3 sequences; 93% occur once, and the top ten carry roughly 0.3%. The specimen sequenced was CD8+ T cells from PBMCs. The source of these receptors is a human donor with multiple sclerosis.

This clonotype was found a few times. DNA for the CDR3: TGTGCCAGCAGTTACTCGTCATCCGGCCAAGAGACCCAGTACTTC. This translates into CASSYSSSGQETQYF. V is TRBV6-5 and J is TRBJ2-5; D is undetermined. The CDR3 has 15 amino acids. Germline V gene sequence: CDR1 MNHEY, CDR2 SVGAGI. V was pared by 0 bases and J by 1 base, with 9 bases between.

V and J are TRBV29-1 and TRBJ2-3; 10 nucleotides agree with TRBD1. The germline CDR1 and CDR2 sequences are SQVTM and ANQGSEA. This CDR3 contains 13 residues. Trimming cost V 3 bases and J 4 bases; bases outside gene matches: 1. CDR3 amino acids: CSVEDRGADTQYF. CDR3 in DNA: TGCAGCGTTGAGGACAGGGGGGCAGATACGCAGTATTTT.

The V call is TRBV6-5, the J call TRBJ1-1, with D maybe TRBD1 (6 bases). V shed 2 bases and J shed 0 bases, with 7 bases lying between them. Per germline, CDR1 MNHEY and CDR2 SVGAGI. The CDR3 length is 14 residues. The CDR3 bases are TGTGCCAGCAGTTACGGACAGTTGAACACTGAAGCTTTCTTT. It is translated as CASSYGQLNTEAFF.

V is TRBV24-1 and J is TRBJ2-6; D call uncertain. Germline V gene lookup returns CDR1 KGHDR and CDR2 SFDVKD. The CDR3 length is 21 residues. Trimming pared 10 bases from V and 1 base from J, leaving 31 bases between. CDR3 sequence reads: CATEVLVREGFVGSGANVLTF. DNA for the CDR3: TGTGCCACAGAAGTCCTCGTAAGGGAAGGGTTCGTGGGTTCTGGGGCCAACGTCCTGACTTTC.

This sequence joins TRBV6-6 and TRBJ1-1, with D possibly being TRBD1 (6 bases). CDR1 is MNHNY and CDR2 is SVGAGI in the germline V gene (reference sequence). V shed 2 bases and J shed 5 bases, with 12 bases lying between them. The CDR3 runs to 14 residues. The CDR3 spells CASSYTGARTEAFF. CDR3 bases: TGTGCCAGCAGTTACACGGGGGCGCGGACTGAAGCTTTCTTT.

V usage is TRBV2 and J usage is TRBJ2-3; D gene uncertain. The CDR3 totals 16 residues. V was clipped by 3 bases and J by 0 bases, with 13 bases between them. CDR1 and CDR2 (germline): SNHLY, FYNNEI. This chain's CDR3 is CASSDVARSSTDTQYF. CDR3 DNA sequence: TGTGCCAGCAGTGACGTGGCGCGAAGCAGCACAGATACGCAGTATTTT. The full variable domain, with the rest looked up from reference TRBV2 and TRBJ2-3, is EPEVTQTPSHQVTQMGQEVILRCVPISNHLYFYWYRQILGQKVEFLVSFYNNEISEKSEIFDDQFSVERPDGSNFTLKIRSTKLEDSAMYFCASSDVARSSTDTQYFGPGTRLTVL.

The V and J genes are TRBV14 and TRBJ2-4; D is perhaps TRBD1 or TRBD2 (5 bases each). This CDR3 contains 16 residues. V was pared by 5 bases and J by 1 base, with 15 bases between. Germline V gene data show CDR1 as SGHDN and CDR2 as FVKESK. CDR3 residues: CASSYGGPFAKNIQYF. The CDR3 DNA sequence: TGTGCCAGCAGCTATGGGGGACCTTTTGCCAAAAACATTCAGTACTTC.

The chain is built from TRBV5-1 and TRBJ1-1; D is possibly TRBD1 (5 bases). V was trimmed by 4 bases and J by 1 base, leaving 11 bases between them. Germline CDR1 reads SGHRS; CDR2 reads YFSETQ. This CDR3 has 14 amino acids. The CDR3 DNA follows: TGCGCCAGCAGCATCCGGGACGGGAACACTGAAGCTTTCTTT. This codes for CASSIRDGNTEAFF.

The J gene is TRBJ1-1, the V gene TRBV13; a weak D match, TRBD1 (5 bases). Per the germline V gene, CDR1 is PRHDT and CDR2 is FYEKMQ (reference sequence). Trimming removed 5 bases at V and 7 bases at J, with 14 bases between. The CDR3 length is 13 residues. CDR3 coding DNA: TGTGCCAGCAGCCCCGAGTGGGACGGTGAAGCTTTCTTT. It specifies CASSPEWDGEAFF.

The rearrangement joins TRBV12-3 or TRBV12-4 to TRBJ2-1, with 7 bases fitting TRBD1. The CDR3 has 19 amino acids. Trimming took 1 base from V and 3 from J; bases not matched to a gene: 15. CDR3 nucleotide sequence: TGTGCCAGCAGTTTAGGGGAAAGAGAGACAGGGAGAATCTACAATGAGCAGTTCTTC. Amino acids: CASSLGERETGRIYNEQFF.

CDR3: CASSQDGSRQPQHF. The CDR3 DNA sequence: TGTGCCAGCAGCCAAGACGGCAGCCGCCAGCCCCAGCATTTT. The chain employs TRBV3-1 and TRBJ1-5; D is undetermined. V was trimmed by 0 bases and J by 7 bases, leaving 10 bases between them. CDR3 length: 14 amino acids. Germline values: CDR1 LGHDT, CDR2 YNNKEL (reference sequence).

The V gene is TRBV20-1, the J gene TRBJ1-5; the D is unclear. CDR3 length: 13 amino acids. The ends were cut back, 2 bases at V and 0 bases at J, with 5 bases in the middle. Germline CDR1 is DFQATT and CDR2 is SNEGSKA (reference sequence). The CDR3 sequence is CSARQYSNQPQHF. The CDR3 nucleotides are TGCAGTGCTAGACAATATAGCAATCAGCCCCAGCATTTT.

The chain employs TRBV7-9 and TRBJ2-5, with a weak D call TRBD1 (5 bases). Trimming shortened V by 2 bases and J by 4 bases, and 17 bases separated the two germline ends. The V gene's germline CDR1 is SEHNR and CDR2 FQNEAQ (reference sequence). The CDR3 covers 16 residues. The CDR3 sequence is CASSLFGQGSGETQYF. The CDR3 nucleotides read TGTGCCAGCAGCTTATTTGGTCAGGGATCGGGAGAGACCCAGTACTTC.

The rearrangement uses TRBV12-3 or TRBV12-4 and TRBJ2-2; no clear D gene. The CDR3 totals 14 residues. Trimming left V 3 bases short and J 3 bases short, with 8 bases between. Here the CDR3 DNA reads TGTGCCAGCAGTTTTAACTCCTACACCGGGGAGCTGTTTTTT. Encoded protein: CASSFNSYTGELFF.

This clonotype was observed once. This rearrangement joins TRBV4-1 to TRBJ1-3; D is undetermined. The ends were cut back, 3 bases at V and 7 bases at J, with 10 bases in the middle. This CDR3 comprises 13 residues. Germline V gene data show CDR1 as MGHRA and CDR2 as YSYEKL. CDR3 sequence (DNA): TGCGCCAGCAGCCACCTCCTCCGGAACACCATATATTTT. Encoded protein: CASSHLLRNTIYF.

The chain couples TRBV2 to TRBJ2-3; D is undetermined. CDR3 size: 14 residues. The V gene's germline CDR1 is SNHLY and CDR2 FYNNEI. V gave up 0 bases and J gave up 3 bases, with 7 bases separating them. The CDR3 DNA follows: TGTGCCAGCAGTGAAGCAAGAGCGACAGATACGCAGTATTTT. Translating it yields CASSEARATDTQYF.

The chain combines TRBV12-2 with TRBJ2-4; the D call TRBD1 from the table was never checked on the DNA. TRBV12-2 is shown as a pseudogene. The CDR3 is 15 residues long. The CDR3 region is CASRQYRGAKNIQYF. The CDR3 nucleotides read TGTGCAAGTCGCCAATACAGGGGGGCCAAAAACATTCAGTACTTC.

This rearrangement joins TRBV11-1 to TRBJ1-2, with 9 bases matching TRBD1. Losses at the gene ends were 7 bases for V and 3 bases for J; bases not matched to a gene: 6. The CDR3 covers 14 residues. Germline CDR1 and CDR2: SGHAT and FQDESV (reference sequence). In DNA, the CDR3 is TGTGCCAGCACGGGGACAGGGAAGGACTATGGCTACACCTTC. Amino acids: CASTGTGKDYGYTF. The full variable domain, completed using reference TRBV11-1 and TRBJ1-2, is EAEVAQSPRYKITEKSQAVAFWCDPISGHATLYWYRQILGQGPELLVQFQDESVVDDSQLPKDRFSAERLKGVDSTLKIQPAELGDSAMYLCASTGTGKDYGYTFGSGTRLTVV.

The gene calls are TRBV14 and TRBJ2-1; D is perhaps TRBD2 (6 bases). The germline gives CDR1 SGHDN, CDR2 FVKESK. The CDR3 runs to 16 residues. V lost 4 bases and J lost 4, with 17 bases in between. The CDR3 region has the DNA TGTGCCAGCAGCCGAGGATTAGCGGCTATTTACAATGAGCAGTTCTTC. Amino acids: CASSRGLAAIYNEQFF. The whole variable domain, filled in from reference TRBV14 and TRBJ2-1, reads EAGVTQFPSHSVIEKGQTVTLRCDPISGHDNLYWYRRVMGKEIKFLLHFVKESKQDESGMPNNRFLAERTGGTYSTLKVQPAELEDSGVYFCASSRGLAAIYNEQFFGPGTRLTVL.

The genes are TRBV7-2 and TRBJ2-5, with no clear D. The length of the CDR3 is 15 residues. Trimming left V 1 base short and J 0 bases short, with 9 bases between. In germline, CDR1 is SGHTA, CDR2 FQGNSA. The CDR3 region is CASSLGFSNQETQYF. The CDR3 DNA reads as TGTGCCAGCAGCTTAGGGTTCAGCAACCAAGAGACCCAGTACTTC.

The chain carries TRBV10-3 and TRBJ2-6, with a possible D match to TRBD2 (6 bases). Between the trimmed V and J ends, which lost 6 bases and 0 bases, there was a span of 18 bases. Germline V gene data show CDR1 as ENHRY and CDR2 as SYGVKD. The CDR3 totals 18 residues. The CDR3 is CAIRTGTFHYSGANVLTF. The DNA for the CDR3 is TGTGCCATCAGGACCGGGACTTTCCACTACTCTGGGGCCAACGTCCTGACTTTC.

The rearrangement joins TRBV6-2 or TRBV6-3 to TRBJ1-1, with D possibly being TRBD1 (5 bases). Germline CDR1 MNHEY, CDR2 SVGEGT. V gave up 7 bases and J gave up 0 bases, with 15 bases separating them. The CDR3 totals 15 residues. The CDR3 loop reads CASTSGGFMNTEAFF. CDR3 sequence (DNA): TGTGCCAGCACCTCGGGGGGGTTCATGAACACTGAAGCTTTCTTT.

V and J are TRBV6-2 or TRBV6-3 and TRBJ1-2; 7 nucleotides line up with TRBD1. Trimming removed 7 bases from V and 6 bases from J; junction bases left unmatched: 8. CDR1 MNHEY and CDR2 SVGEGT come from the germline V gene. The CDR3 spans 13 residues. Here the CDR3 DNA reads TGTGCCAGCACCGCAGGGGGTCCTAATGGCTACACCTTC. Its protein is CASTAGGPNGYTF.

CDR3 DNA: TGTGCCAGCAGTATCGGGACAGGGGGTGAGCAGTACGTC. Protein product: CASSIGTGGEQYV. This rearrangement joins TRBV27 to TRBJ2-7, with 11 positions matching TRBD1. Per the germline V gene, CDR1 is MNHEY and CDR2 is SMNVEV (reference sequence). The CDR3 has 13 amino acids. The V gene end was trimmed by 5 bases and the J gene end by 7 bases; junction bases not matched to a gene: 4.

V is TRBV7-3 and J is TRBJ1-1, with a weak D call TRBD1 (6 bases). Germline V gene data show CDR1 as SGHTA and CDR2 as FQGTGA. CDR3 length equals 16 residues. V was pared by 4 bases and J by 0 bases, with 15 bases between. The CDR3 here is CASSSYGGGMNTEAFF. The CDR3, as DNA: TGTGCCAGCAGCTCCTACGGAGGGGGGATGAACACTGAAGCTTTCTTT.